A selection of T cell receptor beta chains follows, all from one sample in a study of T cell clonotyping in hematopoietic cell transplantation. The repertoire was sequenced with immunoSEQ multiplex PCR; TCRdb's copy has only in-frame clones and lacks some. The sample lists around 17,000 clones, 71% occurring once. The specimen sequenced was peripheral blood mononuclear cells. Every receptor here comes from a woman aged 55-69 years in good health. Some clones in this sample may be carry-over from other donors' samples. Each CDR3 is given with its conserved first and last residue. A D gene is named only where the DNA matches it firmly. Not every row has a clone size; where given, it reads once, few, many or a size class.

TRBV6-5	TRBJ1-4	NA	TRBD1	TGTGCCAGCAGTGGGCGGAGGGGGCTCGGTGAAAAACTGTTTTTT	CASSGRRGLGEKLFF
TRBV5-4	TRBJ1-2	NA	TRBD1	TGTGCCAGCAGTTCCCTTCCGACAGGGTGGGATGGCTACACCTTC	CASSSLPTGWDGYTF
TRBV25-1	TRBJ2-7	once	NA	TGTGCCAGCAGGCCCTTGGACCCAATTGGGGAGCAGTACTTC	CASRPLDPIGEQYF
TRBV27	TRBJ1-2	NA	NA	TGTGCCAGCAGTTCGACAGGATCGGGTGGCTACACCTTC	CASSSTGSGGYTF
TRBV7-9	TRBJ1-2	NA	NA	TGTGCCAGCAGCTTAGGATGGGATGGCTACACCTTC	CASSLGWDGYTF
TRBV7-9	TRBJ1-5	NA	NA	TGTGCCAGCAGTGACAGTTATCAGCCCCAGCATTTT	CASSDSYQPQHF
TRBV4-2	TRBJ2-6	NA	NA	TGTGCCAGCAGCCAAGATAAGGGATCCGGGGCCAACGTCCTGACTTTC	CASSQDKGSGANVLTF
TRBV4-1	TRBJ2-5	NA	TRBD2	TGCGCCAGCAGCCAAGGGGGCGGGAGGGCCGCGGAGACCCAGTACTTC	CASSQGGGRAAETQYF
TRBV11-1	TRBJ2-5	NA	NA	TGTGCCAGCAGCTTAGGGGACGCTGAGACCCAGTACTTC	CASSLGDAETQYF
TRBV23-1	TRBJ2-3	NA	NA	TGCGCCAGCAGTCAAGGAGTACAGGGCTCGTTAGGCACAGATACGCAGTATTTT	CASSQGVQGSLGTDTQYF